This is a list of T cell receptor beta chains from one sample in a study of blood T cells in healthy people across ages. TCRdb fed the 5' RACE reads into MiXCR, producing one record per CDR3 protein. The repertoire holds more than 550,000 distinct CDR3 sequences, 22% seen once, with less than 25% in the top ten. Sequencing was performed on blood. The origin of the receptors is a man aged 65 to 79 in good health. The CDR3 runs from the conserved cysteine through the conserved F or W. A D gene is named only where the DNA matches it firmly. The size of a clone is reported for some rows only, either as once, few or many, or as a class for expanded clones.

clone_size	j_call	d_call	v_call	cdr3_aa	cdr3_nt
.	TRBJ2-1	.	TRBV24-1	CATSDIEGPPYNEQFF	TGTGCCACCAGTGATATCGAGGGTCCACCCTACAATGAGCAGTTCTTC
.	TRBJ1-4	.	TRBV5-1	CASTRGGEKLFF	TGCGCCAGCACAAGGGGTGGCGAAAAACTGTTTTTT
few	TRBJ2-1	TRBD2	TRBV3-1	CASSHTGGPSYNEQFF	TGTGCCAGCAGCCATACGGGAGGCCCCTCCTACAATGAGCAGTTCTTC
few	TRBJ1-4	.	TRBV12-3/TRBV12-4	CASRRASRDKLFF	TGTGCCAGCAGGCGCGCTAGCAGGGACAAACTGTTTTTT
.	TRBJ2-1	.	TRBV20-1	CSARKPPEQFF	TGCAGTGCTAGAAAGCCGCCTGAGCAGTTCTTC
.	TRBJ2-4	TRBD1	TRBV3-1	CASSRTGNIQYF	TGTGCCAGCAGCCGGACAGGAAACATTCAGTACTTC
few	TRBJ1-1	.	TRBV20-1	CSVPQGTEAFF	TGCAGTGTCCCACAGGGCACTGAAGCTTTCTTT
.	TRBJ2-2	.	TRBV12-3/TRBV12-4	CASSPSVGGLFF	TGTGCCAGCAGCCCGAGCGTCGGGGGGCTGTTTTTT
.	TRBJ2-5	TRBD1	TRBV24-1	CATSDPGQIQETQYF	TGTGCCACCAGTGATCCGGGACAGATCCAAGAGACCCAGTACTTC
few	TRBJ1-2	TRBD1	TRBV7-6	CASSHSSGTGDYGYTF	TGTGCCAGCAGCCATAGTTCCGGGACAGGGGACTATGGCTACACCTTC
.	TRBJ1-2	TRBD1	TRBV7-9	CASSLGDSTNYGYTF	TGTGCCAGCAGCTTGGGGGACAGTACTAACTATGGCTACACCTTC
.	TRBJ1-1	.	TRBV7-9	CASSRHENTEAFF	TGTGCCAGCAGCAGACACGAGAACACTGAAGCTTTCTTT
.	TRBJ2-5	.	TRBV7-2	CASSRDWWLETQYF	TGTGCCAGCAGTCGCGATTGGTGGTTGGAGACCCAGTACTTC
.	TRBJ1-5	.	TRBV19	CASSPSMGVSNQPQHF	TGTGCCAGTAGTCCCAGCATGGGGGTTAGCAATCAGCCCCAGCATTTT
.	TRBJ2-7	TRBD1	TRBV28	CASSLMGQPGPWSEQYF	TGTGCCAGCAGTTTAATGGGACAGCCGGGCCCATGGAGCGAGCAGTACTTC
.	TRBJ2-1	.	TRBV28	CASSLWATGRNEQFF	TGTGCCAGCAGTTTATGGGCGACAGGGAGGAATGAGCAGTTCTTC
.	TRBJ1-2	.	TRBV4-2	CASSRNSGDYGYTF	TGTGCCAGCAGCCGAAATAGTGGCGACTATGGCTACACCTTC
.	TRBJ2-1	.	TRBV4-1	CASSQDSPQEQFF	TGCGCCAGCAGCCAAGATTCTCCGCAAGAGCAGTTCTTC
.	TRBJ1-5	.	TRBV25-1	CASGGSSNQPQHF	TGTGCCAGCGGTGGGAGTAGCAATCAGCCCCAGCATTTT
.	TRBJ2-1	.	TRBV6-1	CAGRGGSYNEQFF	TGTGCCGGCCGCGGTGGTTCATACAATGAGCAGTTCTTC
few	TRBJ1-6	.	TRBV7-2	CASTQRSSYNSPLHF	TGTGCCAGCACCCAACGGAGCTCCTATAATTCACCCCTCCACTTT
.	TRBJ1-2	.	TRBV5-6	CASSWTGNLNYGYTF	TGTGCCAGCAGCTGGACGGGAAACCTGAACTATGGCTACACCTTC
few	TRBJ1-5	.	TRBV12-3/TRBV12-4	CASSLSGQGNQPQHF	TGTGCCAGCAGTCTCTCAGGGCAGGGGAATCAGCCCCAGCATTTT
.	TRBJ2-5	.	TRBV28	CASSLVGLLVSRQETQYF	TGTGCCAGCAGTTTGGTGGGCCTTTTGGTCTCTCGTCAAGAGACCCAGTACTTC
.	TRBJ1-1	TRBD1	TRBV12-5	CASGLVWDRGVVTEAFF	TGTGCTAGTGGTTTGGTATGGGACAGGGGTGTCGTCACTGAAGCTTTCTTT
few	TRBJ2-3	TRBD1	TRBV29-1	CSVIGTGVPDTQYF	TGCAGCGTTATTGGGACAGGGGTTCCAGATACGCAGTATTTT
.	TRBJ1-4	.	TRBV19	CASRNLRDQTEKLFF	TGTGCCAGTAGAAACTTACGGGACCAGACCGAAAAACTGTTTTTT
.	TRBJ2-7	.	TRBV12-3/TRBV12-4	CASSLGGGFSYEQYF	TGTGCCAGCAGTTTGGGTGGAGGGTTCTCCTACGAGCAGTACTTC
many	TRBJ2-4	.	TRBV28	CASSPPGDLAKNIQYF	TGTGCCAGCAGTCCCCCAGGGGACCTAGCCAAAAACATTCAGTACTTC
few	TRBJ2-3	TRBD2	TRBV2	CASKGGGTSLYF	TGTGCCAGCAAAGGGGGCGGGACTAGCCTGTATTTT
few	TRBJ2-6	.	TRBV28	CASSLRGGSSGANVLTF	TGTGCCAGCAGTTTACGAGGAGGGAGCTCTGGGGCCAACGTCCTGACTTTC
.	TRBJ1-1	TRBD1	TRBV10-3	CAISESSIRDSEAFF	TGTGCCATCAGTGAGTCTTCCATCCGGGACAGCGAAGCTTTCTTT
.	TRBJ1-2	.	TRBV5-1	CASNPGAENYGYTF	TGCGCCAGCAACCCGGGGGCCGAAAACTATGGCTACACCTTC
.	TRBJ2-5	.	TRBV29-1	CSVVMGPETQYF	TGCAGCGTTGTAATGGGGCCGGAGACCCAGTACTTC
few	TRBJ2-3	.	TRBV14	CASSRSGSTDTQYF	TGTGCCAGCTCTCGTAGCGGAAGCACAGATACGCAGTATTTT
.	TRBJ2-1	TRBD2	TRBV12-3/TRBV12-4	CASSSIAGGQQFF	TGTGCCAGCAGTTCGATAGCGGGGGGGCAGCAGTTCTTC
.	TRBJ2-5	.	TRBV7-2	CASSSGGRDAETQYF	TGTGCCAGCAGCTCCGGGGGTAGGGATGCAGAGACCCAGTACTTC
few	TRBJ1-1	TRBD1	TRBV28	CASSFQGVGDTEAFF	TGTGCCAGCAGTTTCCAGGGGGTAGGGGACACTGAAGCTTTCTTT
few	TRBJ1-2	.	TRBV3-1	CASSLRGLLPKGGYTF	TGTGCCAGCAGCCTCCGGGGCCTATTACCAAAGGGCGGCTACACCTTC
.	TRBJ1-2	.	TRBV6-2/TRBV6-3	CASTLDGTNYGYTF	TGTGCCAGCACCCTGGACGGAACTAACTATGGCTACACCTTC
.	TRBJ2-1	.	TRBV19	CASSISGGLLPYNEQFF	TGTGCCAGTAGTATATCAGGGGGACTACTCCCTTACAATGAGCAGTTCTTC
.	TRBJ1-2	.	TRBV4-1	CASSQEGGYGYGYTF	TGCGCCAGCAGCCAAGAAGGAGGGTACGGCTATGGCTACACCTTC